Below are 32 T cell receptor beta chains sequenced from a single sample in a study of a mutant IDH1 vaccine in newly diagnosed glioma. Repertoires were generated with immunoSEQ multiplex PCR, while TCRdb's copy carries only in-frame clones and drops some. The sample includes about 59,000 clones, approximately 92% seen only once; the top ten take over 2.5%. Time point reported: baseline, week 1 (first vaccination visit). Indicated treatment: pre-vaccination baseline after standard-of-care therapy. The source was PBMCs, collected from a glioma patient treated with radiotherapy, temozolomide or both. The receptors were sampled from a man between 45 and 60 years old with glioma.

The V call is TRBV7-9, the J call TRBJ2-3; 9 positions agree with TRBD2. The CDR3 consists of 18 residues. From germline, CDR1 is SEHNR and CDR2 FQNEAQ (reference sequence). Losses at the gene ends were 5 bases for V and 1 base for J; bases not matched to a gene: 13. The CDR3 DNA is TGTGCCAGCAGCCCCAGGGGCGGGAGGGCCCTCGGCACAGATACGCAGTATTTT. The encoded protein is CASSPRGGRALGTDTQYF.

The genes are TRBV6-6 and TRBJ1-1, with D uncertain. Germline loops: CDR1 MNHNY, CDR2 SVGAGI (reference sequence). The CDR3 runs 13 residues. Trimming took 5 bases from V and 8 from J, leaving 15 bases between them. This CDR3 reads CASSHGVELEAFF. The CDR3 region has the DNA TGTGCCAGCAGTCACGGGGTCGAACTGGAAGCTTTCTTT.

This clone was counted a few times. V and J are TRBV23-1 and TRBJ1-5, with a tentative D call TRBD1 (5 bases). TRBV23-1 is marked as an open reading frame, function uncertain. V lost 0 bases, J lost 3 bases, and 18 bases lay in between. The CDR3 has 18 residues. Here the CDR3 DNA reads TGCGCCAGCAGTCAATCGTGGGGGACCATAAGCCACAATCAGCCCCAGCATTTT. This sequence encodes CASSQSWGTISHNQPQHF.

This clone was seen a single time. The DNA for the CDR3 is TGTGCCAGCGGTCGGAGGGGGCGGGAGACCCAGTACTTC. The encoded protein is CASGRRGRETQYF. The chain is built from TRBV6-1 and TRBJ2-5; tentative D call: TRBD1 (7 bases). Between the trimmed V and J ends, which lost 8 bases and 5 bases, there was a span of 15 bases. This CDR3 spans 13 amino acids. Germline assignment: CDR1 MNHNS and CDR2 SASEGT.

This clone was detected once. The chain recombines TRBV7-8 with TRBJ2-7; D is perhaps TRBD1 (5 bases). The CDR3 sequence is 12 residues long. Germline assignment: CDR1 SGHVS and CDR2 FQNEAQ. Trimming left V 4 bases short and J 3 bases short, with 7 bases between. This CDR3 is CASSSQGYEQYF. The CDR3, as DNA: TGTGCCAGCAGCTCCCAGGGCTACGAGCAGTACTTC.

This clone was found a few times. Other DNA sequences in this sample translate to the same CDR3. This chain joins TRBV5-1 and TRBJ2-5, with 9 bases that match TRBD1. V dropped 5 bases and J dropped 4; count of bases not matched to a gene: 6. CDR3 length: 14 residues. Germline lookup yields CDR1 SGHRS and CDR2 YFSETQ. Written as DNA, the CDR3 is TGCGCCAGCAGTACGGGACAGGGTCGAGAGACCCAGTACTTC. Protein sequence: CASSTGQGRETQYF.

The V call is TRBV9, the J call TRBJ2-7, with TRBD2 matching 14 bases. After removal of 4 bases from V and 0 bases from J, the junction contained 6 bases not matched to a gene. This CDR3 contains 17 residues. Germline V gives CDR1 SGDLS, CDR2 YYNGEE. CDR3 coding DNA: TGTGCCAGCAGCACGGGACTAGCGGGAGCCAGCTCCTACGAGCAGTACTTC. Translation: CASSTGLAGASSYEQYF. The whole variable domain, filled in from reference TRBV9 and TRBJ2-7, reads DSGVTQTPKHLITATGQRVTLRCSPRSGDLSVYWYQQSLDQGLQFLIQYYNGEERAKGNILERFSAQQFPDLHSELNLSSLELGDSALYFCASSTGLAGASSYEQYFGPGTRLTVT.

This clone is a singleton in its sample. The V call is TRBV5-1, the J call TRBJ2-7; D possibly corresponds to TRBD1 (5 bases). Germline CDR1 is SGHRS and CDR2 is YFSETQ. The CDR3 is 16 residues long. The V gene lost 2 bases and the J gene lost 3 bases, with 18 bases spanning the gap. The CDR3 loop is CASSLRGRSRFYEQYF. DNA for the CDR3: TGCGCCAGCAGCTTAAGGGGCAGGTCCAGGTTCTACGAGCAGTACTTC.

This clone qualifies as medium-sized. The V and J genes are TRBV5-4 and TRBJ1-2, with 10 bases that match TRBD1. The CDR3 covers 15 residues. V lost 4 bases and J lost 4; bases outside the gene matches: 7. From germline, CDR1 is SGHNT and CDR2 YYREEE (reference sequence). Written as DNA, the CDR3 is TGTGCCAGCAGCCCCAGACAGGGGGCCGGCTATGGCTACACCTTC. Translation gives CASSPRQGAGYGYTF.

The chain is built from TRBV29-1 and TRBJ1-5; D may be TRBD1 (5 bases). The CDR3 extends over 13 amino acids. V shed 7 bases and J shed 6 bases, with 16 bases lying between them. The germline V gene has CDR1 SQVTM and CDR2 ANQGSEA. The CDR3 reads CSAGHSGGQPQHF. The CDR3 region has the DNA TGCAGCGCGGGGCACAGCGGTGGTCAGCCCCAGCATTTT.

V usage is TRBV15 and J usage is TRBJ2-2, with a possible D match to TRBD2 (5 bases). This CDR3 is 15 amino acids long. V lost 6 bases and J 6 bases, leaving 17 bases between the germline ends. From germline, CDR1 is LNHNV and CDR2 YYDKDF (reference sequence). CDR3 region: CATRPSLRAAGELFF. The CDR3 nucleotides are TGTGCCACCAGGCCCTCGTTGAGGGCCGCCGGGGAGCTGTTTTTT.

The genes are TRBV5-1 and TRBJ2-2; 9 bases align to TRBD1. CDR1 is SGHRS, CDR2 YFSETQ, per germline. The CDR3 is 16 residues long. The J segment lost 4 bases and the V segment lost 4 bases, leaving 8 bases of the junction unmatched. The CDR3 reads CASSEPQGAGTGELFF. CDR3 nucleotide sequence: TGCGCCAGCAGCGAACCACAGGGGGCGGGCACCGGGGAGCTGTTTTTT.

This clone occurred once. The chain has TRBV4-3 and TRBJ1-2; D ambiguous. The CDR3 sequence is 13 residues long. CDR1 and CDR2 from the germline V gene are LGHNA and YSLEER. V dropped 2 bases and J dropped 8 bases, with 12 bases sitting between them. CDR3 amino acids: CASSQSRGSGYTF. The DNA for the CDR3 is TGCGCCAGCAGCCAATCCCGGGGATCGGGCTACACCTTC.

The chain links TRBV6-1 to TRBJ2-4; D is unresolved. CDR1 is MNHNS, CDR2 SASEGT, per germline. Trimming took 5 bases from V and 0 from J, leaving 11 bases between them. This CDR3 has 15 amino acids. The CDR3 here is CASSPSGLAKNIQYF. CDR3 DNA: TGTGCCAGCAGTCCAAGTGGGCTAGCCAAAAACATTCAGTACTTC.

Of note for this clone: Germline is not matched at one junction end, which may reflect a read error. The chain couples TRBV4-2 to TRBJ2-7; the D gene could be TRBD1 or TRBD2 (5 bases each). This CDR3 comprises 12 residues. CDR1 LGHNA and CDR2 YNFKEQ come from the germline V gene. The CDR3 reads CASSQERGRIDF. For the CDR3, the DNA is TGTGCCAGCAGCCAAGAGAGGGGCAGAATAGACTTC.

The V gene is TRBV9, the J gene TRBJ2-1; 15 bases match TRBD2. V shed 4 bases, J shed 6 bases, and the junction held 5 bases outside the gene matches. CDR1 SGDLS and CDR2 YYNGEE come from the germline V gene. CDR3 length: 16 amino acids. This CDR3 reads CASSPPGLAGGNEQFF. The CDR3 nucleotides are TGTGCCAGCAGCCCACCGGGACTAGCGGGAGGCAATGAGCAGTTCTTC.

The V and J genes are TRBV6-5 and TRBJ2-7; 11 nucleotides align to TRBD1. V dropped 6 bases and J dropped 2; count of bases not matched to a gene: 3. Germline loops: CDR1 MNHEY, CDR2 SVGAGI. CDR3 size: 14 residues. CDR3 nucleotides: TGTGCCAGCAGCCCGGGACAGGGGGCCTACGAGCAGTACTTC. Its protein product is CASSPGQGAYEQYF.

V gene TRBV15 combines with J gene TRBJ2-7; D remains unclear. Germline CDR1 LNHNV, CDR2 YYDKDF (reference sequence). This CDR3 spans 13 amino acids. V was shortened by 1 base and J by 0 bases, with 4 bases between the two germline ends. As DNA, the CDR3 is TGTGCCACCAGCAGAGGCATCTCCTACGAGCAGTACTTC. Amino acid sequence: CATSRGISYEQYF.

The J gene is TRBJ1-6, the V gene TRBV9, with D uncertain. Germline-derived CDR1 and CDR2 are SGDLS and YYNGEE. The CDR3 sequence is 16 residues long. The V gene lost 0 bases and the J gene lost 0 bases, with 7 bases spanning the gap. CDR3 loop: CASSVVPSSYNSPLHF. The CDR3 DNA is TGTGCCAGCAGCGTAGTCCCGAGCTCCTATAATTCACCCCTCCACTTT.

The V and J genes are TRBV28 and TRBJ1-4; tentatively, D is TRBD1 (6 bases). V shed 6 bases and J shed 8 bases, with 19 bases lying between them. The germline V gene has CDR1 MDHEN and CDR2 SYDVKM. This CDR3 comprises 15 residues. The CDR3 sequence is CASRNRGDREEKLFF. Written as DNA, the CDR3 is TGTGCCAGCAGGAATAGGGGGGACCGTGAGGAAAAACTGTTTTTT.

CDR3 residues: CASRQGVTSYEQYF. In DNA form, the CDR3 reads TGTGCCAGCAGACAGGGGGTGACATCCTACGAGCAGTACTTC. The rearrangement joins TRBV27 to TRBJ2-7; TRBD1 aligns across 8 bases. The germline gives CDR1 MNHEY, CDR2 SMNVEV (reference sequence). The CDR3 consists of 14 residues. The junction had 5 bases not matched to a gene; V was cut back by 6 bases and J by 1 base.

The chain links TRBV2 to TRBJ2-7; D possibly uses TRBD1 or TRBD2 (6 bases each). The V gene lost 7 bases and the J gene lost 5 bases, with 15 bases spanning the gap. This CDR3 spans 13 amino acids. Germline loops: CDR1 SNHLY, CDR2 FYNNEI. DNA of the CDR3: TGTGCCAGCATGGAGGCAGGGGAGGACGAGCAGTACTTC. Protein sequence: CASMEAGEDEQYF.

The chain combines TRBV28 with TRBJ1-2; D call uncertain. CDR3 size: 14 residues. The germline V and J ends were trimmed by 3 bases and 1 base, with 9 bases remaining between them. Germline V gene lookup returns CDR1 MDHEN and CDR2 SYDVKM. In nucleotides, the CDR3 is TGTGCCAGCAGTTTGAACAGCTTTAACTATGGCTACACCTTC. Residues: CASSLNSFNYGYTF.

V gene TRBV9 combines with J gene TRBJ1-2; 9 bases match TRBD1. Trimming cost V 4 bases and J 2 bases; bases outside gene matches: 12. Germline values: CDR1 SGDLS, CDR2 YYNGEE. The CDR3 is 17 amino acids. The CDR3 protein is CASSPRDRDGLNYGYTF. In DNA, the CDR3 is TGTGCCAGCAGCCCCCGGGACAGGGACGGTTTAAACTATGGCTACACCTTC.

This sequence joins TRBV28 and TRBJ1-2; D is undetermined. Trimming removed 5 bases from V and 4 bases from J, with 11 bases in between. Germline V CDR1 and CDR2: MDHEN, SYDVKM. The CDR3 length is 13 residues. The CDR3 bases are TGTGCCAGCAGTCTAACAGCCCTCTATGGCTACACCTTC. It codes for CASSLTALYGYTF.

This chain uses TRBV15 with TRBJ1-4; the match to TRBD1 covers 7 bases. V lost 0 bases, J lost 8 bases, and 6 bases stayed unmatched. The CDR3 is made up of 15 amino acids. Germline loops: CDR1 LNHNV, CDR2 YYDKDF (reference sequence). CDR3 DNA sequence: TGTGCCACCAGCAGAGAGGGACAGAGGAACGAAAAACTGTTTTTT. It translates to CATSREGQRNEKLFF.

As DNA, the CDR3 is TGTGCCAGCAGCGAGGACTATAACCCTAGCACAGATACGCAGTATTTT. Protein: CASSEDYNPSTDTQYF. The gene calls are TRBV5-4 and TRBJ2-3; TRBD2 is a possible D gene (6 bases). V lost 4 bases to trimming and J lost 0 bases, with 15 bases between them. Germline CDR1 and CDR2: SGHNT and YYREEE (reference sequence). The CDR3 contains 16 residues. Using reference TRBV5-4 and TRBJ2-3 for the parts outside the CDR3, the full variable domain is ETGVTQSPTHLIKTRGQQVTLRCSSQSGHNTVSWYQQALGQGPQFIFQYYREEENGRGNFPPRFSGLQFPNYSSELNVNALELDDSALYLCASSEDYNPSTDTQYFGPGTRLTVL.

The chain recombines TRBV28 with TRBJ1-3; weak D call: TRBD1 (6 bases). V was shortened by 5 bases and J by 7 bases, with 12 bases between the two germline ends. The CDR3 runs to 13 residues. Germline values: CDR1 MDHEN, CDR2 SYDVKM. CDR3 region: CASSMAGANTIYF. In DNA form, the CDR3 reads TGTGCCAGCAGTATGGCAGGGGCCAACACCATATATTTT. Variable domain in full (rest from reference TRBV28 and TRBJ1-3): DVKVTQSSRYLVKRTGEKVFLECVQDMDHENMFWYRQDPGLGLRLIYFSYDVKMKEKGDIPEGYSVSREKKERFSLILESASTNQTSMYLCASSMAGANTIYFGEGSWLTVV.

The CDR3 nucleotides read TGTGCCAGTAGTATGATGGGACGGAGCGGGGTCAGCTCCTACGAGCAGTACTTC. Translated, it gives CASSMMGRSGVSSYEQYF. This chain joins TRBV19 and TRBJ2-7; 7 bases align to TRBD2. V was clipped by 3 bases and J by 0 bases; unmatched bases: 14. This CDR3 spans 18 amino acids. Per the germline V gene, CDR1 is LNHDA and CDR2 is SQIVND (reference sequence).

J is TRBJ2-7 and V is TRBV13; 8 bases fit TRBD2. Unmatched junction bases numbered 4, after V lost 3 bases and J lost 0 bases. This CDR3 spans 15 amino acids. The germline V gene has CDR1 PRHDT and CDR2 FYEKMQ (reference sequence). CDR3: CASSFRGGVSYEQYF. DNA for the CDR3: TGTGCCAGCAGCTTCCGGGGGGGCGTCTCCTACGAGCAGTACTTC.

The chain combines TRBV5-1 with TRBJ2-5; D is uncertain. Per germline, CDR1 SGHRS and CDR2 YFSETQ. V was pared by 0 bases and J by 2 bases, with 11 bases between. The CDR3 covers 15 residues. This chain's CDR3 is CASSLGAIPQETQYF. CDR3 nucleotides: TGCGCCAGCAGCTTGGGGGCAATACCGCAAGAGACCCAGTACTTC. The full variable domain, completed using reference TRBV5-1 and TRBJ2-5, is KAGVTQTPRYLIKTRGQQVTLSCSPISGHRSVSWYQQTPGQGLQFLFEYFSETQRNKGNFPGRFSGRQFSNSRSEMNVSTLELGDSALYLCASSLGAIPQETQYFGPGTRLLVL.

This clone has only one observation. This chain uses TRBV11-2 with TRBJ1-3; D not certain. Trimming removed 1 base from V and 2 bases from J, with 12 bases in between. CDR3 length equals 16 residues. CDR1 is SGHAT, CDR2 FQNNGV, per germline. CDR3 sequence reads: CASSLGPGFTGNTIYF. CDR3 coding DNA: TGTGCCAGCAGCTTAGGTCCAGGATTTACTGGAAACACCATATATTTT. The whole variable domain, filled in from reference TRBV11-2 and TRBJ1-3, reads EAGVAQSPRYKIIEKRQSVAFWCNPISGHATLYWYQQILGQGPKLLIQFQNNGVVDDSQLPKDRFSAERLKGVDSTLKIQPAKLEDSAVYLCASSLGPGFTGNTIYFGEGSWLTVV.